This TCR beta chain was captured in a study of blood T cell repertoires in COVID-19. As for the study in general: The cDNA or gDNA used as material had been derived from T cells, B-cell-depleted T cells, or PBMCs.

Germline V gene lookup returns CDR1 SNHLY and CDR2 FYNNEI. V dropped 7 bases and J dropped 5; count of bases not matched to a gene: 10. CDR3 length: 14 amino acids. The repertoire was sequenced with immunoSEQ multiplex PCR; TCRdb's copy has only in-frame clones and lacks some. The profile shows under 250,000 clones, 75% to 85% of them singletons. Sequenced sample: peripheral blood. This clonotype was obtained from a man between 50 and 59 years old with active or convalescent COVID-19. The chain recombines TRBV2 with TRBJ1-2, with TRBD1 identical over 7 bases. In DNA form, the CDR3 reads TGTGCCAGCACCGAACAGGGGATGGGATATGGCTACACCTTC. Translating it yields CASTEQGMGYGYTF.